This TCR beta chain was retrieved from a study of sequential checkpoint blockade in melanoma. At the level of the study: After both sequences, patients received maintenance nivolumab.

Trimming removed 5 bases from V and 4 bases from J; junction bases left unmatched: 11. The CDR3 runs to 16 residues. Germline CDR1 is SGHVS and CDR2 is FNYEAQ. The sample's treatment: randomized to nivolumab then ipilimumab (arm A) or the reverse (arm B). Sorted cells were live CD3+CD8+, lacking CD19 and CD56, from PBMCs. This table comes from immunoSEQ multiplex PCR, and its TCRdb copy is limited to in-frame clones, with some not included. The sample lists fewer than 15,000 clones; more than 60% were seen once. Sample: CD8+ T cells sorted from blood (inferred from file names), taken from a patient given nivolumab and ipilimumab in sequence. The rearrangement uses TRBV7-6 and TRBJ2-5; 9 nucleotides match TRBD1. This receptor was taken from a human donor with melanoma. CDR3 sequence reads: CASSPFPGQGRETQYF. The CDR3, as DNA: TGTGCCAGCAGCCCTTTTCCGGGACAGGGAAGAGAGACCCAGTACTTC.